Sequencing of this TCR beta chain was carried out in a study of T cell responses to AZD1222 COVID-19 vaccine. A note on this clone: As yet, its antigen is unknown.

The protocol was immunoSEQ multiplex PCR, while the TCRdb copy is restricted to in-frame clones and leaves out a portion. Of about 150,000 clones listed, 80% to 95% are singletons. The CDR3 loop spans 18 amino acids. With 1 base clipped from V and 5 bases from J, the junction kept 12 bases outside the gene matches. From germline, CDR1 is MNHEY and CDR2 SVGEGT. Study-wide findings and caveats: Breadth and depth of Spike-specific TCRs rose after two AZD1222 doses. In the spike-specific TCR repertoire, nearly half reportedly target unmutated variant regions. Among the donors, most were white British and more were female, and clonal diversity was possibly underestimated.

This clonotype was obtained from an adult who received the AZD1222 COVID-19 vaccine. Specimen: peripheral blood, collected 28 days after the second AZD1222 dose. The V gene is TRBV6-2 or TRBV6-3, the J gene TRBJ2-5; 11 bases fit TRBD1. CDR3 residues: CASSYYPLRDRGRETQYF. The CDR3 DNA reads TGTGCCAGCAGTTACTACCCTTTAAGGGACAGGGGGAGGGAGACCCAGTACTTC.